The entry below describes one TCR beta chain. Antigen unknown. TCR beta CDR3 regions were amplified from RNA. The HTBI primer set drove a first-round RT-PCR of the TCR CDR3. Via MiXCR, TCRdb re-called the multiplex PCR reads, giving one row per CDR3 protein. The sample carries roughly 740,000 distinct CDR3 sequences, roughly 17% recorded once. Stable disease denoted Graves' hyperthyroidism without ophthalmopathy progression within 18 months. Patients aged 18 to 65 with hyperthyroidism were newly diagnosed, with duration under 2 months. Investigators excluded patients with uncontrolled infection, other autoimmune disease, pregnancy or lactation. The data were taken from a study of T cells in Graves' hyperthyroidism and ophthalmopathy. Findings of the study overall: Expanded thyroid clonotypes (above 0.001) were mostly also found in blood.

The TCR was taken from a man aged 18 to 30 with Graves' hyperthyroidism. Sequencing used blood.

The CDR3 is CSVVPRNNEQFF. CDR3 DNA: TGCAGCGTTGTTCCTAGGAACAATGAGCAGTTCTTC. V is TRBV29-1 and J is TRBJ2-1; D ambiguous. Trimming took off 4 bases at V and 5 bases at J, with 9 bases between the two ends. This CDR3 has 12 amino acids. Germline values: CDR1 SQVTM, CDR2 ANQGSEA.